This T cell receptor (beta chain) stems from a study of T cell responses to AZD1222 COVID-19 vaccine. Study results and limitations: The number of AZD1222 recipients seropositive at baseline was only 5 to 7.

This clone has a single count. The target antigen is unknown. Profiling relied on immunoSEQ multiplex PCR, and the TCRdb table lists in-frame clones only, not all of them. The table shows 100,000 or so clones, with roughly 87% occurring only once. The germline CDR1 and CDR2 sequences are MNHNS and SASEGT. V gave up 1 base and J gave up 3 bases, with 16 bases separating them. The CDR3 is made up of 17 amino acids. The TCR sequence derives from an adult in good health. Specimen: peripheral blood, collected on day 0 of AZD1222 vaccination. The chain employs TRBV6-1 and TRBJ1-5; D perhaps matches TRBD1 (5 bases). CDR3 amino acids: CASSEGQFLRSNQPQHF. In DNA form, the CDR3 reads TGTGCCAGCAGTGAAGGACAGTTTTTAAGGTCCAATCAGCCCCAGCATTTT.